A selection of T cell receptor beta chains follows, all from one sample in a study of cytomegalovirus exposure and HLA in healthy donors. Sequenced by immunoSEQ multiplex PCR; TCRdb stores in-frame clones only, minus some. The data show 200,000 to 250,000 clones, with roughly 84% seen just once and around 1.4% held by the top ten. The sample was PBMCs. All receptors come from a human donor in good health. Each CDR3 is given with its conserved first and last residue. A D gene is named only where the DNA matches it firmly. Part of the rows lack a size; the others show once, few, many or a class for expanded clones.

clone size,J gene,V gene,D gene,CDR3 protein,CDR3 DNA
NA,TRBJ2-7,TRBV30,NA,CAWGRDYEQYF,TGTGCCTGGGGTCGGGACTACGAGCAGTACTTC
NA,TRBJ2-7,TRBV7-9,TRBD1,CASSPGTGGSYEQYF,TGTGCCAGCAGCCCAGGGACAGGGGGTTCCTACGAGCAGTACTTC
NA,TRBJ1-5,TRBV19,TRBD1,CASSISFTGVDQPQHF,TGTGCCAGTAGTATCAGTTTTACAGGGGTAGATCAGCCCCAGCATTTT
NA,TRBJ1-4,TRBV7-9,TRBD1,CSSSLGTATNEKLFF,TGTTCCAGCAGCTTAGGGACAGCAACTAATGAAAAACTGTTTTTT
NA,TRBJ2-5,TRBV7-6,NA,CASSPQETQYF,TGTGCCAGCAGCCCTCAAGAGACCCAGTACTTC
NA,TRBJ2-7,TRBV28,TRBD1,CASRRDRVDEQYF,TGTGCCAGCAGGCGGGACAGGGTCGACGAGCAGTACTTC
NA,TRBJ2-2,TRBV4-3,NA,CASSQVVGGDTGELFF,TGCGCCAGCAGCCAAGTGGTGGGCGGGGACACCGGGGAGCTGTTTTTT
NA,TRBJ1-1,TRBV7-9,TRBD1,CASSRTGGVIGTEAFF,TGTGCCAGCAGCCGGACAGGGGGCGTCATTGGCACTGAAGCTTTCTTT
NA,TRBJ2-5,TRBV10-3,TRBD1,CAISEDRGFQETQYF,TGTGCCATCAGTGAGGACAGGGGGTTCCAAGAGACCCAGTACTTC
NA,TRBJ2-3,TRBV11-3,TRBD2,CASSSGLAGGTDTQYF,TGTGCCAGCAGCTCGGGACTAGCGGGAGGCACAGATACGCAGTATTTT
NA,TRBJ2-1,TRBV5-6,NA,CASSWYGEQFF,TGTGCCAGCAGCTGGTACGGTGAGCAGTTCTTC
NA,TRBJ2-3,TRBV18,TRBD2,CASSPLGLTSSTDTQYF,TGTGCCAGCTCACCACTGGGACTAACCTCTAGCACAGATACGCAGTATTTT
NA,TRBJ1-1,TRBV29-1,NA,CSVHGGDNGSEAFF,TGCAGCGTACACGGTGGGGACAACGGATCTGAAGCTTTCTTT
NA,TRBJ2-7,TRBV9,NA,CASSVGSSRPHEQYF,TGTGCCAGCAGCGTAGGGTCGAGCCGCCCACACGAGCAGTACTTC
NA,TRBJ2-1,TRBV7-2,TRBD2,CASRKSGGAGNEQFF,TGTGCCAGCAGGAAAAGCGGGGGAGCAGGCAATGAGCAGTTCTTC
NA,TRBJ2-5,TRBV18,TRBD2,CASSPGGGKKTQYF,TGTGCCAGCTCACCTGGGGGGGGGAAGAAGACCCAGTACTTC
once,TRBJ1-2,TRBV27,TRBD1,CASSLLGQGAGGYTF,TGTGCCAGCAGTTTATTGGGACAGGGGGCGGGGGGCTACACCTTC
NA,TRBJ2-7,TRBV5-8,TRBD1,CASSLQGQELYEQYF,TGTGCCAGCAGCTTACAGGGACAGGAACTCTACGAGCAGTACTTC
once,TRBJ1-1,TRBV6-5,NA,CASSYSGGTNTEAFF,TGTGCCAGCAGTTACTCCGGCGGAACGAACACTGAAGCTTTCTTT
few,TRBJ2-5,TRBV11-1,NA,CASSLTAGGWTQYF,TGTGCCAGCAGCCTAACTGCGGGTGGGTGGACCCAGTACTTC
NA,TRBJ1-4,TRBV6-1,NA,CASSESWGGNEKLFF,TGTGCCAGCAGTGAATCTTGGGGGGGTAATGAAAAACTGTTTTTT
few,TRBJ1-5,TRBV6-5,NA,CASSNRVHQPQHF,TGTGCCAGCAGTAACAGGGTACATCAGCCCCAGCATTTT
NA,TRBJ2-5,TRBV28,NA,CATDRYQETQYF,TGTGCCACCGACAGGTACCAAGAGACCCAGTACTTC
NA,TRBJ2-7,TRBV6-5,NA,CASSYPGTGGYEQYF,TGTGCCAGCAGTTACCCGGGGACTGGCGGGTACGAGCAGTACTTC
NA,TRBJ2-3,TRBV15,NA,CATSSSLGAVDTQYF,TGTGCCACCAGCTCCTCTCTGGGGGCGGTAGATACGCAGTATTTT
NA,TRBJ2-4,TRBV7-2,TRBD2,CASSNSGRATLAKNIQYF,TGTGCCAGCAGCAATAGCGGGAGGGCTACGTTAGCCAAAAACATTCAGTACTTC
NA,TRBJ2-7,TRBV29-1,NA,CSVLDSLGSSYEQYF,TGCAGCGTCCTGGACAGTTTGGGTAGCTCCTACGAGCAGTACTTC
once,TRBJ2-7,TRBV27,TRBD2,CASTRRGGLGEQYF,TGTGCCAGCACCCGGCGGGGGGGCCTTGGGGAGCAGTACTTC
NA,TRBJ2-7,TRBV5-1,NA,CASSLGGADYSYEQYF,TGCGCCAGCAGCTTGGGGGGCGCAGATTACTCCTACGAGCAGTACTTC
NA,TRBJ2-1,TRBV5-4,NA,CASSSSGRPYNEQFF,TGTGCCAGCAGTTCGAGTGGGAGGCCTTACAATGAGCAGTTCTTC
once,TRBJ1-2,TRBV4-1,TRBD1,CASSQVVHTDRVFGYTF,TGCGCCAGCAGCCAAGTCGTTCACACGGACAGGGTGTTCGGCTACACCTTC
NA,TRBJ1-1,TRBV6-6,TRBD1,CASSYVGQGTEAFF,TGTGCCAGCAGTTACGTGGGACAGGGGACTGAAGCTTTCTTT
NA,TRBJ2-4,TRBV6-1,NA,CASSEVNRVGKNIQYF,TGTGCCAGCAGTGAAGTCAACAGGGTGGGCAAAAACATTCAGTACTTC
once,TRBJ1-5,TRBV4-2,NA,CASSQDRGNQPQHF,TGTGCCAGCAGCCAAGACAGGGGCAATCAGCCCCAGCATTTT
NA,TRBJ2-1,TRBV28,TRBD1,CASSAGQGVYNEQFF,TGTGCCAGCAGCGCGGGACAGGGGGTATACAATGAGCAGTTCTTC
few,TRBJ2-1,TRBV4-2,TRBD2,CASSQASGGNPNEQFF,TGTGCCAGCAGCCAAGCTAGCGGGGGTAATCCCAATGAGCAGTTCTTC
NA,TRBJ2-1,TRBV9,NA,CASSEAVSSYNEQFF,TGTGCCAGCAGCGAGGCGGTGAGCTCCTACAATGAGCAGTTCTTC
NA,TRBJ2-7,TRBV6-5,TRBD2,CASSRDYSYEQYF,TGTGCCAGCAGTCGGGACTACTCGTACGAGCAGTACTTC
NA,TRBJ1-2,TRBV27,TRBD1,CASSVRDRDRGHYGYTF,TGTGCCAGCAGTGTAAGAGACCGGGACAGGGGCCACTATGGCTACACCTTC
NA,TRBJ2-1,TRBV25-1,NA,CASSDQPADEQFF,TGTGCCAGCAGTGACCAGCCCGCGGATGAGCAGTTCTTC
NA,TRBJ1-2,TRBV14,NA,CASSQSRSNGYTF,TGTGCCAGCAGCCAATCGAGGTCGAATGGCTACACCTTC
few,TRBJ2-7,TRBV6-5,TRBD2,CATRGLAGITYEQYF,TGTGCCACCAGGGGACTAGCGGGAATAACCTACGAGCAGTACTTC
NA,TRBJ1-2,TRBV4-1,NA,CASSQVGGAAPARGYTF,TGCGCCAGCAGCCAAGTCGGAGGGGCTGCCCCTGCAAGGGGCTACACCTTC
NA,TRBJ2-7,TRBV2,TRBD1,CASSERQGYEQYF,TGTGCCAGCAGTGAGAGACAGGGGTACGAGCAGTACTTC
NA,TRBJ2-5,TRBV10-3,TRBD1,CAISEAFGTGGGETQYF,TGTGCCATCAGTGAGGCTTTCGGGACAGGGGGCGGAGAGACCCAGTACTTC
NA,TRBJ1-1,TRBV18,TRBD1,CASSPDTRGPTEAFF,TGTGCCAGCTCACCCGATACCAGGGGGCCAACTGAAGCTTTCTTT
once,TRBJ2-1,TRBV4-1,NA,CASSQAPPGSYNEQFF,TGCGCCAGCAGCCAAGCTCCTCCAGGGTCCTACAATGAGCAGTTCTTC
NA,TRBJ2-1,TRBV6-5,NA,CASLARNNEQFF,TGTGCCAGCCTAGCGCGAAACAATGAGCAGTTCTTC
NA,TRBJ2-3,TRBV7-2,TRBD2,CASSLRASGPWERNTQYF,TGTGCCAGCAGCTTACGGGCTAGCGGACCTTGGGAGAGAAATACGCAGTATTTT
NA,TRBJ2-4,TRBV5-1,TRBD1,CASSLAGQGVAKNIQYF,TGCGCCAGCAGCTTGGCGGGACAGGGGGTAGCCAAAAACATTCAGTACTTC
NA,TRBJ1-4,TRBV7-9,NA,CASSPGDQANEKLFF,TGTGCCAGCAGCCCCGGGGATCAGGCTAATGAAAAACTGTTTTTT
NA,TRBJ1-4,TRBV25-1,NA,CASSVGGTNEKLFF,TGTGCCAGCAGTGTCGGCGGTACTAATGAAAAACTGTTTTTT
NA,TRBJ1-1,TRBV5-4,TRBD1,CATVTGGKAEAFF,TGTGCCACGGTGACAGGGGGGAAGGCTGAAGCTTTCTTT
NA,TRBJ2-7,TRBV19,NA,CASSIFKGVMDEQYF,TGTGCCAGTAGTATCTTCAAGGGGGTAATGGACGAGCAGTACTTC